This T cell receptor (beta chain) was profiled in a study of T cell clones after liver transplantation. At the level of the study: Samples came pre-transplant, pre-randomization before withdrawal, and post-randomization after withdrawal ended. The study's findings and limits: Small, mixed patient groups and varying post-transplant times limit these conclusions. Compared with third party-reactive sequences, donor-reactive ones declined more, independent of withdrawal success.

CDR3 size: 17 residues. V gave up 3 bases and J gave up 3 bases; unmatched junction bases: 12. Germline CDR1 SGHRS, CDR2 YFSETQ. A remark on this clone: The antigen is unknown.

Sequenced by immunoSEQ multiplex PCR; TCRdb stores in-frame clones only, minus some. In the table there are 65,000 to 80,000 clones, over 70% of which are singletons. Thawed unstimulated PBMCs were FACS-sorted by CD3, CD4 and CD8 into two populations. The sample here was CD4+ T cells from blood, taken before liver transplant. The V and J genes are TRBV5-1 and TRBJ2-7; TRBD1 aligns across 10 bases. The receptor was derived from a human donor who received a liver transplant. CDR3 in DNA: TGCGCCAGCAGCTCACAGACAGGGGGCGGCCTGGGCTACGAGCAGTACTTC. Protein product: CASSSQTGGGLGYEQYF.